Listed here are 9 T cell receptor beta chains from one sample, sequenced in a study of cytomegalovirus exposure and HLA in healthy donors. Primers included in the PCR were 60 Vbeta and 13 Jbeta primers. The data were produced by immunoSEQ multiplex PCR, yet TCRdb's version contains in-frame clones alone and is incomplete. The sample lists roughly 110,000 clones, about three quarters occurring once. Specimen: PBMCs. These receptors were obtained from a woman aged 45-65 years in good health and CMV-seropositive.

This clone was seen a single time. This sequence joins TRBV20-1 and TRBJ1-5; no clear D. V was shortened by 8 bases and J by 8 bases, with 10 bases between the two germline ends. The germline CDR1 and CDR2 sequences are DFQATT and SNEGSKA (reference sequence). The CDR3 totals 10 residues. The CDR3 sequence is CSCMGEPQHF. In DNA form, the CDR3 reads TGCAGTTGTATGGGCGAGCCCCAGCATTTT.

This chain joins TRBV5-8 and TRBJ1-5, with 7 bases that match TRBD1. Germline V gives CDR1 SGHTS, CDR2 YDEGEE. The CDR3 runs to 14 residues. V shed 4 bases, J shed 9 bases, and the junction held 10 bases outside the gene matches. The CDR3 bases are TGTGCCAGCAGCCTAGGGACAGTCCTTGGGCCCCAGCATTTT. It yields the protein CASSLGTVLGPQHF.

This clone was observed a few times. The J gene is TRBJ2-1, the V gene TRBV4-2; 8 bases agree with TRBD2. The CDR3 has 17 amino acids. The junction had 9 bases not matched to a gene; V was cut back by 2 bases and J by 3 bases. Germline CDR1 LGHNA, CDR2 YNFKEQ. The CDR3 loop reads CASSQSRAGAIYNEQFF. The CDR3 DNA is TGTGCCAGCAGCCAAAGCCGAGCGGGGGCCATCTACAATGAGCAGTTCTTC.

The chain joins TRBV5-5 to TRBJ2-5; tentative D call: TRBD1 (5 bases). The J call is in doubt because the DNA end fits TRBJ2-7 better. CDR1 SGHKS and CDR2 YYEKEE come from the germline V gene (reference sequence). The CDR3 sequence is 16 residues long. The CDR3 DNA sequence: TGTGCCAGCAGCTTTGGAGATGACAGTCGTGGCTACGAGCAGTACTTC. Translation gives CASSFGDDSRGYEQYF.

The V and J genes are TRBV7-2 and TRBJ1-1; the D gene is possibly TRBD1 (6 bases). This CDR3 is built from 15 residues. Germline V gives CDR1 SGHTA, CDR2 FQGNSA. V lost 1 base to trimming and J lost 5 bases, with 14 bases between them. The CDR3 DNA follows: TGTGCCAGCAGCTTAGGACAGGCGGACGTGACTGAAGCTTTCTTT. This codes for CASSLGQADVTEAFF. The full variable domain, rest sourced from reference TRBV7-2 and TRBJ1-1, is GAGVSQSPSNKVTEKGKDVELRCDPISGHTALYWYRQSLGQGLEFLIYFQGNSAPDKSGLPSDRFSAERTGGSVSTLTIQRTQQEDSAVYLCASSLGQADVTEAFFGQGTRLTVV.

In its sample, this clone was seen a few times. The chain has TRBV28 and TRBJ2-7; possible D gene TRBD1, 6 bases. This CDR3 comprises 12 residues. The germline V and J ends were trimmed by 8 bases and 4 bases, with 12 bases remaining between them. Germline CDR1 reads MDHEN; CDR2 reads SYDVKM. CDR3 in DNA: TGTGCCAGCGCCGGGACAAATTACGAGCAGTACTTC. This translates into CASAGTNYEQYF.

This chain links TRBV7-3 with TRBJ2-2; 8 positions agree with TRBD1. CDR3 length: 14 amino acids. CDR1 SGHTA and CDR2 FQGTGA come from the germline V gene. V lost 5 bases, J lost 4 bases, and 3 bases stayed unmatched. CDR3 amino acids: CASSHTGGTGELFF. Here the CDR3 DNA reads TGTGCCAGCAGCCATACAGGGGGCACCGGGGAGCTGTTTTTT. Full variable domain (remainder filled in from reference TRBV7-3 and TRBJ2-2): GAGVSQTPSNKVTEKGKYVELRCDPISGHTALYWYRQSLGQGPEFLIYFQGTGAADDSGLPNDRFFAVRPEGSVSTLKIQRTERGDSAVYLCASSHTGGTGELFFGEGSRLTVL.

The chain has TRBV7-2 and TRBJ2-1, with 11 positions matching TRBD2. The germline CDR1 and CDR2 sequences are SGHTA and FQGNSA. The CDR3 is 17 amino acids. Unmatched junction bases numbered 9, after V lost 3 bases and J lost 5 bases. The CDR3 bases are TGTGCCAGCAGCTTCCGGACTAGCGGGTTAGGTGACAATGAGCAGTTCTTC. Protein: CASSFRTSGLGDNEQFF.

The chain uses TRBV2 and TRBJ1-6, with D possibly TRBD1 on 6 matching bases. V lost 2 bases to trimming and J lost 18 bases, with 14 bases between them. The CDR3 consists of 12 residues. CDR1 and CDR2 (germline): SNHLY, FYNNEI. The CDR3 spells CASSEQRQANHF. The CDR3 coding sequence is TGTGCCAGCAGTGAACAACGACAGGCGAACCACTTT.